A single sample gave rise to the 20 T cell receptor beta chains below, sequenced in a study of cytomegalovirus exposure and HLA in healthy donors. The PCR employed 60 Vbeta primers together with 13 Jbeta primers. The data were produced by immunoSEQ multiplex PCR, yet TCRdb's version contains in-frame clones alone and is incomplete. Of about 180,000 clones in the sample, over 70% were seen once. The sample comprised PBMCs. All receptors derive from a man aged 40-49 years in good health and CMV-seronegative.

V gene TRBV2 combines with J gene TRBJ2-5; D possibly corresponds to TRBD2 (6 bases). Deletions cut 9 bases from V and 4 bases from J, with 18 bases between. This CDR3 spans 14 amino acids. Per germline, CDR1 SNHLY and CDR2 FYNNEI. This chain's CDR3 is CASRARGGSETQYF. CDR3 DNA sequence: TGTGCCAGTCGCGCACGAGGAGGGTCAGAGACCCAGTACTTC.

The chain carries TRBV4-3 and TRBJ2-3; 7 nucleotides agree with TRBD2. The CDR3 has 15 residues. Per the germline V gene, CDR1 is LGHNA and CDR2 is YSLEER. V trimming: 1 base; J trimming: 3 bases; junction bases outside the gene matches: 4. The chain's CDR3 is CASSQGTRGTDTQYF. CDR3 nucleotide sequence: TGCGCCAGCAGCCAAGGGACTAGAGGAACAGATACGCAGTATTTT.

The V and J genes are TRBV5-1 and TRBJ2-1; 14 bases agree with TRBD2. Trimming cost V 5 bases and J 3 bases; bases outside gene matches: 13. The CDR3 has 19 amino acids. Germline lookup yields CDR1 SGHRS and CDR2 YFSETQ. CDR3 region: CASSQTTGTSGRVYNEQFF. CDR3 coding DNA: TGCGCCAGCAGTCAGACCACCGGGACTAGCGGGAGAGTCTACAATGAGCAGTTCTTC.

This chain links TRBV9 with TRBJ2-1, with unresolved D. In germline, CDR1 is SGDLS, CDR2 YYNGEE. The CDR3 has 17 residues. V lost 0 bases and J lost 0, with 13 bases in between. The DNA for the CDR3 is TGTGCCAGCAGCGTAGATCCCCCCGGTAGCTCCTACAATGAGCAGTTCTTC. Residues: CASSVDPPGSSYNEQFF.

V is TRBV5-1 and J is TRBJ1-2, with 9 bases identical to TRBD1. Looked up from germline, CDR1 is SGHRS and CDR2 is YFSETQ. The CDR3 is made up of 14 amino acids. The J segment lost 4 bases and the V segment lost 4 bases, leaving 5 bases of the junction unmatched. For the CDR3, the DNA is TGCGCCAGCAGCGAGACAGGGGGTTCCTATGGCTACACCTTC. Protein product: CASSETGGSYGYTF.

The V gene is TRBV30, the J gene TRBJ2-5; D possibly corresponds to TRBD2 (7 bases). Trimming shortened V by 8 bases and J by 11 bases, and 27 bases separated the two germline ends. In germline, CDR1 is GTSNPN, CDR2 SVGIG (reference sequence). CDR3 length: 14 residues. CDR3: CAVKRGGNPVSQYF. The CDR3 coding sequence is TGTGCCGTAAAGAGGGGGGGGAACCCGGTATCACAGTACTTC.

The V and J genes are TRBV4-3 and TRBJ2-1, with TRBD2 matching over 10 bases. V lost 0 bases to trimming and J lost 9 bases; unmatched junction nucleotides: 2. CDR3 length equals 14 residues. The V gene's germline CDR1 is LGHNA and CDR2 YSLEER. CDR3 DNA: TGCGCCAGCAGCCAAGAATGGACTAGCGGTGAGCAGTTCTTC. It encodes CASSQEWTSGEQFF.

This rearrangement joins TRBV2 to TRBJ1-3, with 8 nucleotides matching TRBD1. V trimming: 6 bases; J trimming: 0 bases; junction bases outside the gene matches: 4. The CDR3 extends over 15 amino acids. Germline-derived CDR1 and CDR2 are SNHLY and FYNNEI. The CDR3 here is CASSKGTGSGNTIYF. The CDR3 DNA sequence: TGTGCCAGCAGCAAAGGGACAGGCTCTGGAAACACCATATATTTT. The full variable domain, its missing parts supplied by reference TRBV2 and TRBJ1-3, is EPEVTQTPSHQVTQMGQEVILRCVPISNHLYFYWYRQILGQKVEFLVSFYNNEISEKSEIFDDQFSVERPDGSNFTLKIRSTKLEDSAMYFCASSKGTGSGNTIYFGEGSWLTVV.

The chain combines TRBV27 with TRBJ1-1, with a possible D match to TRBD1 (5 bases). CDR3 size: 13 residues. The V end lost 6 bases, the J end lost 6 bases, and 14 bases lay between the germline ends. Germline-derived CDR1 and CDR2 are MNHEY and SMNVEV (reference sequence). The CDR3 region is CASRRRGVAEAFF. The CDR3 DNA follows: TGTGCCAGCAGGCGGAGGGGAGTCGCTGAAGCTTTCTTT.

This chain links TRBV5-1 with TRBJ2-1, with D maybe TRBD2 (6 bases). The germline V gene has CDR1 SGHRS and CDR2 YFSETQ. Trimming left V 5 bases short and J 7 bases short, with 22 bases between. CDR3 size: 16 residues. CDR3: CASRGTGTRYTNEQFF. In nucleotides, the CDR3 is TGCGCCAGCAGGGGGACCGGGACTCGATATACAAATGAGCAGTTCTTC.

This clone was seen more than once but under ten times. The chain recombines TRBV6-5 with TRBJ1-1; a possible D gene is TRBD1 (6 bases). Germline V lookup: CDR1 MNHEY, CDR2 SVGAGI. The CDR3 has 14 amino acids. The germline V and J ends were trimmed by 6 bases and 2 bases, with 13 bases remaining between them. DNA of the CDR3: TGTGCCAGCAGGATCAGGGGAGTAAACACTGAAGCTTTCTTT. It translates to CASRIRGVNTEAFF.

V is TRBV7-2 and J is TRBJ2-7, with 7 bases identical to TRBD1. Germline values: CDR1 SGHTA, CDR2 FQGNSA. V lost 5 bases to trimming and J lost 6 bases; unmatched junction nucleotides: 10. The CDR3 is 14 residues long. The CDR3 DNA is TGTGCCAGCAGCATCCCTTGGACAGGTTCCGAGCAGTACTTC. Protein product: CASSIPWTGSEQYF.

The chain is built from TRBV7-2 and TRBJ2-3; 12 bases line up with TRBD2. V trimming: 5 bases; J trimming: 2 bases; junction bases outside the gene matches: 8. CDR3 length: 17 amino acids. Germline V gives CDR1 SGHTA, CDR2 FQGNSA. CDR3 coding DNA: TGTGCCAGCAGCCAGAGGACTAGCGGGGCACTCACAGATACGCAGTATTTT. Its protein is CASSQRTSGALTDTQYF.

This clone was counted a few times. The rearrangement links TRBV9 to TRBJ1-1; 8 bases align to TRBD1. Germline assignment: CDR1 SGDLS and CDR2 YYNGEE. The V gene end was trimmed by 3 bases and the J gene end by 2 bases; junction bases not matched to a gene: 3. The CDR3 is 14 amino acids. This CDR3 is CASSAGTGNTEAFF. The DNA for the CDR3 is TGTGCCAGCAGCGCCGGGACAGGAAACACTGAAGCTTTCTTT.

The chain uses TRBV29-1 and TRBJ1-1, with TRBD1 as a possible D gene (6 bases). This CDR3 is 13 amino acids long. Germline loops: CDR1 SQVTM, CDR2 ANQGSEA. Trimming left V 6 bases short and J 3 bases short, with 14 bases between. The chain's CDR3 is CSVAGDIYTEAFF. CDR3 DNA: TGCAGCGTGGCAGGGGATATCTACACTGAAGCTTTCTTT.

The rearrangement links TRBV19 to TRBJ1-4; TRBD1 agrees at 9 bases. V dropped 3 bases and J dropped 7; count of bases not matched to a gene: 6. CDR3 length equals 15 residues. Germline lookup yields CDR1 LNHDA and CDR2 SQIVND (reference sequence). The CDR3 DNA is TGTGCCAGTAGTATCAGGGGGACAGGGAGTGAAAAACTGTTTTTT. Translated: CASSIRGTGSEKLFF.

A single count supports this clone. The gene calls are TRBV9 and TRBJ2-2; D not certain. Per germline, CDR1 SGDLS and CDR2 YYNGEE. Trimming took 0 bases from V and 4 from J, leaving 7 bases between them. CDR3 size: 14 residues. CDR3 sequence (DNA): TGTGCCAGCAGCGTAGTAACGGGCACCGGGGAGCTGTTTTTT. It specifies CASSVVTGTGELFF. Combining the CDR3 with reference TRBV9 and TRBJ2-2 gives the whole variable domain DSGVTQTPKHLITATGQRVTLRCSPRSGDLSVYWYQQSLDQGLQFLIQYYNGEERAKGNILERFSAQQFPDLHSELNLSSLELGDSALYFCASSVVTGTGELFFGEGSRLTVL.

The chain is built from TRBV11-3 and TRBJ2-5; perhaps TRBD1 as D (5 bases). CDR3 length equals 12 residues. V lost 5 bases and J 4 bases, leaving 8 bases between the germline ends. Per the germline V gene, CDR1 is SGHNT and CDR2 is YENEEA. The CDR3 DNA follows: TGTGCCAGCAGCAGGGGATCAGAGACCCAGTACTTC. Its translation: CASSRGSETQYF.

The rearrangement joins TRBV4-1 to TRBJ2-7; TRBD2 aligns across 11 bases. The CDR3 runs to 16 residues. The germline V gene encodes CDR1 MGHRA and CDR2 YSYEKL. V trimming: 1 base; J trimming: 3 bases; junction bases outside the gene matches: 5. The CDR3 spells CASSQGLAGGIYEQYF. The DNA of the CDR3 is TGCGCCAGCAGCCAAGGGCTAGCGGGAGGTATCTACGAGCAGTACTTC.

The chain uses TRBV5-4 and TRBJ2-1; the D gene is possibly TRBD2 (5 bases). From germline, CDR1 is SGHNT and CDR2 YYREEE (reference sequence). Trimming took 0 bases from V and 0 from J, leaving 13 bases between them. The CDR3 runs to 17 residues. CDR3 coding DNA: TGTGCCAGCAGCTTGGGAGGACTGGTTAGCTCCTACAATGAGCAGTTCTTC. It encodes CASSLGGLVSSYNEQFF.